This T cell receptor beta chain was profiled in a study of T-cell memory formation after mild COVID-19. CDR1 is GTSNPN, CDR2 SVGIG, per germline (reference sequence). The CDR3 covers 14 residues. The ends were cut back, 4 bases at V and 7 bases at J, with 19 bases in the middle. In TCRdb, the 5' RACE reads were re-called with MiXCR into one record per CDR3 protein. The sample lists about 600,000 distinct CDR3 sequences, roughly 21% occurring once. This clonotype was found a few times. The sequenced material came from PBMCs or a T cell subset sorted from them (not recorded which). The origin of this receptor is an adult woman who had mild COVID-19 (a few samples of this study predate the infection). Cell type and time point are not known. The chain joins TRBV30 to TRBJ1-1; possible D gene TRBD1, 5 bases. The CDR3 reads CAWTPAQVYLEAFF. CDR3 coding DNA: TGTGCCTGGACTCCCGCACAGGTCTACCTTGAAGCTTTCTTT.